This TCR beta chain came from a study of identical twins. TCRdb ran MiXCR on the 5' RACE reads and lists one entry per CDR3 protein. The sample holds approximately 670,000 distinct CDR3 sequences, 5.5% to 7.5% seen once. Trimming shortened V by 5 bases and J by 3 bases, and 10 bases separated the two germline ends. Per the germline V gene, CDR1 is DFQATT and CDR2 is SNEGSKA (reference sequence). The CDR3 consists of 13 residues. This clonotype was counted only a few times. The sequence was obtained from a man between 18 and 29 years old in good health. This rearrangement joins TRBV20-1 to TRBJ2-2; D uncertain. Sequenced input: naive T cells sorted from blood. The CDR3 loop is CSAGPAYTGELFF. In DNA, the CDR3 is TGCAGTGCTGGCCCGGCATACACCGGGGAGCTGTTTTTT.